Shown below are 22 T cell receptor beta chains from a single sample sequenced in a study of regulatory T cells in long-lasting Graves disease. Time point of the sample: newly diagnosed GD, antithyroid drugs for less than 3 months. RNA from PBMCs was the source of the TCR library. In building TCR beta libraries, iRepertoire HTBI primers were used together with Arm-PCR of CDR3 regions. TCRdb passed the multiplex PCR reads through MiXCR, listing each CDR3 protein once. The profile shows about 310,000 distinct CDR3 sequences, approximately 20% of them singletons. Source: peripheral blood mononuclear cells (PBMCs), taken at new diagnosis, from a patient treated with antithyroid drugs. These receptors were collected from a female donor with Graves disease.

This clonotype was seen ten or more times. The chain employs TRBV7-9 and TRBJ2-5; 12 nucleotides line up with TRBD1. After removal of 3 bases from V and 4 bases from J, the junction contained 6 bases not matched to a gene. Per germline, CDR1 SEHNR and CDR2 FQNEAQ (reference sequence). The CDR3 totals 16 residues. CDR3 nucleotide sequence: TGTGCCAGCAGCTTGGCCGGGGACAGGGGGCTAGAGACCCAGTACTTC. Translation: CASSLAGDRGLETQYF.

In its sample, this clonotype was seen many times. This sequence joins TRBV28 and TRBJ2-7; D tentatively reads TRBD1 or TRBD2 (5 bases each). CDR3 length equals 14 residues. The germline CDR1 and CDR2 sequences are MDHEN and SYDVKM. V was clipped by 6 bases and J by 5 bases, with 17 bases between them. CDR3 sequence: CASSLTGALDEQYF. CDR3 bases: TGTGCCAGCAGCCTTACCGGGGCTTTGGACGAGCAGTACTTC.

This clonotype was recorded at least ten times. The chain is built from TRBV9 and TRBJ1-4; no firm D call. V gave up 4 bases and J gave up 2 bases, with 9 bases separating them. Germline V CDR1 and CDR2: SGDLS, YYNGEE. This CDR3 is built from 14 residues. The CDR3 is CASSQEFTNEKLFF. CDR3 nucleotides: TGTGCCAGCAGCCAGGAGTTTACTAATGAAAAACTGTTTTTT.

This clonotype was counted once. The likely explanation is a read error, given a far larger clone one base away. The chain's CDR3 is CASSHGPSYEQFF. CDR3 nucleotide sequence: TGTGCTAGCAGTCATGGACCCTCCTACGAGCAGTTCTTC. This chain joins TRBV7-7 and TRBJ2-1, with D unclear. Germline lookup yields CDR1 SSHAT and CDR2 FNYEAQ (reference sequence). There are 13 residues in the CDR3. Looking up the rest from reference TRBV7-7 and TRBJ2-1 gives the full variable domain: GAGVSQSPRYKVTKRGQDVTLRCDPISSHATLYWYQQALGQGPEFLTYFNYEAQPDKSGLPSDRFSAERPEGSISTLTIQRTEQRDSAMYRCASSHGPSYEQFFGPGTRLTVL.

In nucleotides, the CDR3 is TGTGCCAGCAGCTTATACCAGACGAACACCGGGGAGCTGTTTTTT. It yields the protein CASSLYQTNTGELFF. The rearrangement uses TRBV11-2 and TRBJ2-2; D not resolved. The CDR3 contains 15 residues. Trimming shortened V by 2 bases and J by 0 bases, and 7 bases separated the two germline ends. The germline V gene encodes CDR1 SGHAT and CDR2 FQNNGV. Full variable domain (rest looked up from reference TRBV11-2 and TRBJ2-2): EAGVAQSPRYKIIEKRQSVAFWCNPISGHATLYWYQQILGQGPKLLIQFQNNGVVDDSQLPKDRFSAERLKGVDSTLKIQPAKLEDSAVYLCASSLYQTNTGELFFGEGSRLTVL.

This clonotype was picked up many times. The chain carries TRBV19 and TRBJ2-1; 8 positions match TRBD2. Germline V gene data show CDR1 as LNHDA and CDR2 as SQIVND (reference sequence). Losses at the gene ends were 7 bases for V and 7 bases for J; bases not matched to a gene: 6. The CDR3 length is 13 residues. CDR3 DNA sequence: TGTGCCAGTATTTTTAGCGGGACGAATGAGCAGTTCTTC. Protein sequence: CASIFSGTNEQFF.

A note on this clonotype: A much larger clone is a single base away; this may be a read error. The chain is built from TRBV6-1 and TRBJ1-3, with 7 bases fitting TRBD1. The germline V gene encodes CDR1 MNHNS and CDR2 SASEGT. The CDR3 is 18 amino acids. Germline trimming cut 2 bases from V and 0 bases from J; bases unmatched to any gene: 10. The CDR3 DNA reads TGTGCCAGCAGTGAATTCCCCCACGGGGACAGCTCTGGAAACACCATATATTTT. As protein: CASSEFPHGDSSGNTIYF.

At least ten counts were recorded for this clonotype. The rearrangement links TRBV20-1 to TRBJ1-6; 7 positions agree with TRBD1. CDR3 length: 15 residues. The V and J ends lost 0 bases and 4 bases, in that order; junction bases with no gene match: 3. CDR1 is DFQATT, CDR2 SNEGSKA, per germline (reference sequence). The CDR3 spells CSARDGDRYNSPLHF. The CDR3 DNA follows: TGCAGTGCTAGAGATGGGGACAGATATAATTCACCCCTCCACTTT.

This clonotype came up many times. V is TRBV11-3 and J is TRBJ2-1; no clear D gene. Trimming shortened V by 4 bases and J by 0 bases, and 4 bases separated the two germline ends. The germline V gene has CDR1 SGHNT and CDR2 YENEEA. The CDR3 length is 13 residues. The CDR3 DNA sequence: TGTGCCAGCAGCTACAACTCCTACAATGAGCAGTTCTTC. It codes for CASSYNSYNEQFF.

The rearrangement uses TRBV18 and TRBJ2-3; tentatively, D is TRBD1 (5 bases). With 0 bases removed from V and 4 bases from J, the gap between germline ends came to 11 bases. The CDR3 sequence is 15 residues long. The germline gives CDR1 KGHSH, CDR2 LQKENI. The CDR3 reads CASSPPSGFADTQYF. The CDR3 bases are TGTGCCAGCTCACCACCATCAGGGTTCGCAGATACGCAGTATTTT.

The gene calls are TRBV9 and TRBJ2-1, with 8 bases matching TRBD2. Germline V lookup: CDR1 SGDLS, CDR2 YYNGEE. The CDR3 has 16 amino acids. Unmatched junction bases numbered 10, after V lost 3 bases and J lost 5 bases. The CDR3 nucleotides read TGTGCCAGCAGCGCGGGAGGGCACGCGGGGGACAATGAGCAGTTCTTC. Translated: CASSAGGHAGDNEQFF.

This clonotype was counted many times. V is TRBV27 and J is TRBJ2-7; possibly TRBD2 for D (6 bases). Trimming shortened V by 3 bases and J by 2 bases, and 14 bases separated the two germline ends. The CDR3 length is 15 residues. In germline, CDR1 is MNHEY, CDR2 SMNVEV (reference sequence). For the CDR3, the DNA is TGTGCCAGCAGTTTTCAGGGAGGAGGCCCCTACGAGCAGTACTTC. Its translation: CASSFQGGGPYEQYF.

This clonotype showed up many times. The V call is TRBV20-1, the J call TRBJ1-2; D unresolved. The V and J ends lost 1 base and 4 bases respectively, with 7 bases between them. CDR1 is DFQATT and CDR2 is SNEGSKA in the germline V gene (reference sequence). This CDR3 spans 12 amino acids. The CDR3 protein is CSARGLLYGYTF. Written as DNA, the CDR3 is TGCAGTGCTAGAGGGCTGCTCTATGGCTACACCTTC.

This clonotype was observed at least ten times. The chain links TRBV6-1 to TRBJ1-5; D gene uncertain. Trimming took 4 bases from V and 0 from J, leaving 10 bases between them. From germline, CDR1 is MNHNS and CDR2 SASEGT. This CDR3 contains 15 residues. CDR3 region: CASSVLPISNQPQHF. The CDR3 DNA reads TGTGCCAGCAGTGTGTTGCCCATTAGCAATCAGCCCCAGCATTTT.

This clonotype came up a few times. The chain couples TRBV3-1 to TRBJ2-7, with 7 bases fitting TRBD2. CDR1 LGHDT and CDR2 YNNKEL come from the germline V gene (reference sequence). V lost 3 bases and J lost 1; bases outside the gene matches: 6. The CDR3 spans 15 residues. DNA of the CDR3: TGTGCCAGCAGCCACTCGACAGCGGGATCCTACGAGCAGTACTTC. Its translation: CASSHSTAGSYEQYF.

The chain employs TRBV24-1 and TRBJ2-7; 11 positions match TRBD1. The V gene end was trimmed by 4 bases and the J gene end by 6 bases; junction bases not matched to a gene: 4. The germline V gene has CDR1 KGHDR and CDR2 SFDVKD. The CDR3 covers 14 residues. For the CDR3, the DNA is TGTGCCACCAGTGAATCCGGGACAGGGGGCGAGCAGTACTTC. Protein: CATSESGTGGEQYF.

This clonotype was found once. This rearrangement joins TRBV7-8 to TRBJ2-1; 9 nucleotides align to TRBD1. This CDR3 has 16 amino acids. The V and J ends lost 3 bases and 8 bases, in that order; junction bases with no gene match: 11. Germline-derived CDR1 and CDR2 are SGHVS and FQNEAQ. CDR3 in amino acids: CASSFRGQGLSDEQFF. The CDR3 DNA is TGTGCCAGCAGCTTCCGGGGACAGGGCTTGTCTGATGAGCAGTTCTTC.

This clonotype was recorded at least ten times. The V gene is TRBV19, the J gene TRBJ2-5, with TRBD2 matching over 7 bases. Germline-derived CDR1 and CDR2 are LNHDA and SQIVND (reference sequence). V trimming: 2 bases; J trimming: 0 bases; junction bases outside the gene matches: 0. The CDR3 consists of 14 residues. The CDR3 protein is CASSISGDQETQYF. The CDR3 nucleotides read TGTGCCAGTAGTATAAGCGGGGACCAAGAGACCCAGTACTTC.

There are many counts of this clonotype. V is TRBV2 and J is TRBJ2-2, with TRBD1 matching over 10 bases. CDR1 is SNHLY, CDR2 FYNNEI, per germline. The J segment lost 1 base and the V segment lost 0 bases, leaving 5 bases of the junction unmatched. The CDR3 length is 18 residues. CDR3 residues: CASSEARTGGMNTGELFF. As DNA, the CDR3 is TGTGCCAGCAGTGAAGCGCGGACAGGGGGTATGAACACCGGGGAGCTGTTTTTT.

This clonotype turned up a few times. V is TRBV9 and J is TRBJ2-2; D not certain. The V end lost 0 bases, the J end lost 6 bases, and 3 bases lay between the germline ends. The CDR3 runs 12 residues. Germline V gene sequence: CDR1 SGDLS, CDR2 YYNGEE. In DNA form, the CDR3 reads TGTGCCAGCAGCGTAGACCCCGGGGAGCTGTTTTTT. Protein sequence: CASSVDPGELFF.

The chain joins TRBV2 to TRBJ2-5; 12 nucleotides match TRBD2. With 4 bases clipped from V and 4 bases from J, the junction kept 7 bases outside the gene matches. The CDR3 extends over 16 amino acids. Germline lookup yields CDR1 SNHLY and CDR2 FYNNEI. CDR3 residues: CASSVGLAGLAETQYF. CDR3 coding DNA: TGTGCCAGCAGTGTCGGACTAGCGGGACTTGCAGAGACCCAGTACTTC.

The gene calls are TRBV27 and TRBJ2-7; D not resolved. The germline CDR1 and CDR2 sequences are MNHEY and SMNVEV (reference sequence). The CDR3 covers 13 residues. V was pared by 3 bases and J by 6 bases, with 12 bases between. In DNA form, the CDR3 reads TGTGCCAGCAGTTTCACCGACGCCGCCGAGCAGTACTTC. It translates to CASSFTDAAEQYF.